This T cell receptor (beta chain) was observed in a study of human T cells and chemical hapten exposure. Study-level background: Diphenylcyclopropenone doses were given weekly to the scalps of patients across the roughly 24-week study. Upper-back patch tests with 0.01% DPC were read at 6 days.

Each CDR3 protein gets one entry after TCRdb re-called the RACE reads with MiXCR. The profile shows more than 300,000 distinct CDR3 sequences, roughly 5% of them singletons. Specified time point: pre-sensitization, week 0. Treatment specified: therapeutic diphenylcyclopropenone sensitization with weekly scalp DPC. Many counts were recorded for this clonotype. Source: whole blood, taken in connection with sensitization to the hapten diphenylcyclopropenone (DPC). This clonotype originated in a woman in her 50s with alopecia areata. Some clones in this sample may be carry-over from other donors' samples.

The CDR3 sequence: CASSQGSLTGYTF. DNA for the CDR3: TGTGCCAGCAGCCAAGGTTCGCTAACGGGCTACACCTTC. The V gene is TRBV3-1, the J gene TRBJ1-2; D remains unclear. CDR1 and CDR2 (germline): LGHDT, YNNKEL (reference sequence). The CDR3 loop spans 13 amino acids. V was clipped by 1 base and J by 8 bases, with 11 bases between them.